One sample yielded the 5 T cell receptor beta chains listed below, sequenced in a study of blood T cell repertoires in COVID-19. The table came from immunoSEQ multiplex PCR; TCRdb's copy has only in-frame clones and leaves some out. Here the sample spans 310,000 or so clones, 70% to 90% being singletons. The material sequenced was PBMCs or T cells enriched from blood (not recorded which). The source of these receptors is a woman aged 25 to 39 who had recovered from COVID-19.

The gene calls are TRBV12-5 and TRBJ2-2; D is unresolved. This CDR3 spans 13 amino acids. V shed 6 bases and J shed 6 bases, with 11 bases lying between them. The germline CDR1 and CDR2 sequences are LGHNT and FRNRAP. CDR3: CASGYPSPGELFF. The CDR3, as DNA: TGTGCTAGTGGCTACCCGAGCCCCGGGGAGCTGTTTTTT.

This sequence joins TRBV18 and TRBJ1-1; weak D call: TRBD1 (5 bases). The CDR3 is made up of 13 amino acids. The V gene's germline CDR1 is KGHSH and CDR2 LQKENI. The V gene lost 6 bases and the J gene lost 4 bases, with 12 bases spanning the gap. The CDR3 bases are TGTGCCAGCTCGCTCAACGGGGGCACTGAAGCTTTCTTT. It encodes CASSLNGGTEAFF.

The J gene is TRBJ2-1, the V gene TRBV27, with D maybe TRBD2 (7 bases). Between the trimmed V and J ends, which lost 5 bases and 8 bases, there was a span of 19 bases. This CDR3 has 15 amino acids. Germline lookup yields CDR1 MNHEY and CDR2 SMNVEV (reference sequence). The CDR3, as DNA: TGTGCCAGCAGTCGCAAGGGGGGGCCCGGCGATGAGCAGTTCTTC. Protein sequence: CASSRKGGPGDEQFF.

This clone was observed a handful of times. This chain connects TRBV7-9 to TRBJ1-2; a weak D match, TRBD1 (5 bases). Germline V lookup: CDR1 SEHNR, CDR2 FQNEAQ (reference sequence). This CDR3 is built from 16 residues. Deletions cut 5 bases from V and 4 bases from J, with 20 bases between. The CDR3 here is CASSARQGSVIYGYTF. The CDR3 nucleotides are TGTGCCAGCAGCGCTAGGCAGGGATCAGTAATCTATGGCTACACCTTC.

A few counts support this clone. The chain recombines TRBV5-1 with TRBJ1-1; no clear D gene. Germline V lookup: CDR1 SGHRS, CDR2 YFSETQ. The CDR3 consists of 14 residues. The V end was cut by 6 bases, the J end by 0 bases, with 12 bases between. CDR3 coding DNA: TGCGCCAGCAAATCCAATGGCATGAACACTGAAGCTTTCTTT. Amino acid sequence: CASKSNGMNTEAFF. The whole variable domain, remainder taken from reference TRBV5-1 and TRBJ1-1, is KAGVTQTPRYLIKTRGQQVTLSCSPISGHRSVSWYQQTPGQGLQFLFEYFSETQRNKGNFPGRFSGRQFSNSRSEMNVSTLELGDSALYLCASKSNGMNTEAFFGQGTRLTVV.